This TCR beta chain was sequenced in a study of T-cell memory formation after mild COVID-19. TCRdb itself ran the 5' RACE reads through MiXCR, one entry per CDR3 protein. The sample consists of approximately 410,000 distinct CDR3 sequences, around a quarter of them appearing once. In its sample, this clonotype was seen a few times. Trimming removed 2 bases from V and 2 bases from J; junction bases left unmatched: 15. Germline V gives CDR1 SGDLS, CDR2 YYNGEE. This CDR3 has 19 residues. The source material was PBMCs or a T cell subset sorted from them (not recorded which). This TCR derives from an adult woman who had mild COVID-19 (a few samples of this study predate the infection). Cell type and time point are not known. This chain links TRBV9 with TRBJ2-1; TRBD2 matches 8 bases. The CDR3, as DNA: TGTGCCAGCAGCGTGGGTAGCGGGAAGAATCAAAGAACCTACAATGAGCAGTTCTTC. It codes for CASSVGSGKNQRTYNEQFF.